This T cell receptor beta chain was sequenced during a study of blood T cell repertoires in COVID-19. Looking at the study overall: The United States, Italy and Spain provided the acute and convalescent COVID-19 samples. Sources were T cells, B-cell-depleted T cells, or PBMCs; the material itself was cDNA or gDNA.

The length of the CDR3 is 12 residues. The germline gives CDR1 ENHRY, CDR2 SYGVKD. V lost 6 bases to trimming and J lost 0 bases, with 5 bases between them. In this sample, this clone turned up a few times. Per the study methods: Reference gene primer amplification gave estimated nucleated cell counts. The repertoire was sequenced with immunoSEQ multiplex PCR; TCRdb's copy has only in-frame clones and lacks some. The V and J calls and clone size come from that table; D and trimming were worked out from the DNA. The sample lists about 58,000 clones; around 91% were seen once. The V call is TRBV10-3, the J call TRBJ1-2; D remains unclear. The sequencing input was peripheral blood. The source is a woman aged 55-75 years with active COVID-19. The CDR3 bases are TGTGCCATCAGCAGATCTAACTATGGCTACACCTTC. Protein sequence: CAISRSNYGYTF.